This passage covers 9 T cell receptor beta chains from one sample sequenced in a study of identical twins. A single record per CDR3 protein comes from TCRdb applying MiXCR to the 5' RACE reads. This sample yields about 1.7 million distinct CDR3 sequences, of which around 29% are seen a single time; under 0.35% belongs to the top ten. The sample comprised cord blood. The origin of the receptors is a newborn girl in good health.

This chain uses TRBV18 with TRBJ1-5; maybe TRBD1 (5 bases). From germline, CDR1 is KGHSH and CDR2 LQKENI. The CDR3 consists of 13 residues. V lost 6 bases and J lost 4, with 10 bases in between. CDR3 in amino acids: CASSGTLNQPQHF. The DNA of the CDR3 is TGTGCCAGCTCCGGGACCCTTAATCAGCCCCAGCATTTT.

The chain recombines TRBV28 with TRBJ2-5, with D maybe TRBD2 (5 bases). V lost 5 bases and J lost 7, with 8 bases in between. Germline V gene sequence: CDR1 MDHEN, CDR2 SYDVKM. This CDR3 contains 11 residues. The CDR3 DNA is TGTGCCAGCAGTGTGGAGGCGACCCAGTACTTC. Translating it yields CASSVEATQYF.

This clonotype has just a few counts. The CDR3 region has the DNA TGCAGTGCTAGATCGCCCGGGACTAGCCCCTACGAGCAGTACTTC. It translates to CSARSPGTSPYEQYF. The chain combines TRBV20-1 with TRBJ2-7; the match to TRBD2 covers 9 bases. Losses at the gene ends were 2 bases for V and 2 bases for J; bases not matched to a gene: 7. In germline, CDR1 is DFQATT, CDR2 SNEGSKA (reference sequence). This CDR3 contains 15 residues.

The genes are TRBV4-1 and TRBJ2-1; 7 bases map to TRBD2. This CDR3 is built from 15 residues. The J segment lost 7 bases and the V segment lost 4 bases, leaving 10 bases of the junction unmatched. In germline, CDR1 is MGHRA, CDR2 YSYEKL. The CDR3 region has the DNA TGCGCCAGCAGCCGCTCCCCAGCGGGGTTAAATGAGCAGTTCTTC. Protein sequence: CASSRSPAGLNEQFF.

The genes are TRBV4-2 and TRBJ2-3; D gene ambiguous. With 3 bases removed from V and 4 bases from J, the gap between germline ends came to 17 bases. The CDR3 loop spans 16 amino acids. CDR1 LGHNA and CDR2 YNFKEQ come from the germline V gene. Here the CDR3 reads CASSHLRLQSADTQYF. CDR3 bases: TGTGCCAGCAGCCACTTACGGCTACAGAGCGCAGATACGCAGTATTTT.

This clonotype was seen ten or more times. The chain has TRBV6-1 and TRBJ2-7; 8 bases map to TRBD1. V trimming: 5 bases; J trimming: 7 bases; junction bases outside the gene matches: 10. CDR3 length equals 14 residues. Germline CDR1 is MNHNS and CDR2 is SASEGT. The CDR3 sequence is CASSSGGSYNEQYF. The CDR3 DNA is TGTGCCAGCAGTTCAGGGGGCTCCTACAATGAGCAGTACTTC.

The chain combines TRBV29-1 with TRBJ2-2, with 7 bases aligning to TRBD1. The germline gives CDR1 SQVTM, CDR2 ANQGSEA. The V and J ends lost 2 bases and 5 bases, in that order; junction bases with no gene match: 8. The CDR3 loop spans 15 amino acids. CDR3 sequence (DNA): TGCAGCGTTGAACCGAACGGACAGGCGACCGGGGAGCTGTTTTTT. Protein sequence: CSVEPNGQATGELFF.

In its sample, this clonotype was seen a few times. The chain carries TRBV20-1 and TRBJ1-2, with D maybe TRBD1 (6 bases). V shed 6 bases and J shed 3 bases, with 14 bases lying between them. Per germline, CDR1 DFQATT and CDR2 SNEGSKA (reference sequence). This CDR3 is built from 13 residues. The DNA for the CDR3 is TGCAGTGCCTACCCGGACAGCTACTATGGCTACACCTTC. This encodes CSAYPDSYYGYTF.

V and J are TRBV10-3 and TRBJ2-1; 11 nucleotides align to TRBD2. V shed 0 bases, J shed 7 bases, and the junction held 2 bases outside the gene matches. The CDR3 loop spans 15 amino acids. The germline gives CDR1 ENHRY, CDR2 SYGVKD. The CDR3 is CAISESGLAVNEQFF. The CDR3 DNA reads TGTGCCATCAGTGAGTCGGGACTAGCGGTAAATGAGCAGTTCTTC.